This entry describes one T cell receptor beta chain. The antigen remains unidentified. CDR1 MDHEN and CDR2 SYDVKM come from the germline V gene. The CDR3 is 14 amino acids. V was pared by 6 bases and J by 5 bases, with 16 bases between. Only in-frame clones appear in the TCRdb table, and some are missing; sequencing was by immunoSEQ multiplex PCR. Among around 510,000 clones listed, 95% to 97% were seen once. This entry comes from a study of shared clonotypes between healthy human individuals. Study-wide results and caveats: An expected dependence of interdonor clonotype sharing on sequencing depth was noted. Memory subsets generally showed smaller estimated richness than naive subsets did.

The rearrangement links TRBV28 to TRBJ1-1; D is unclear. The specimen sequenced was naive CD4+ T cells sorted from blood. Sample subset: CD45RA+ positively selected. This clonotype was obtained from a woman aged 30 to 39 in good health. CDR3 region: CASRWTRRLTEAFF. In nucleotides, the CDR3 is TGTGCCAGCAGGTGGACTCGGAGGCTTACTGAAGCTTTCTTT.